This TCR beta chain was identified during a study of T cells expressing NK-cell markers. Study-wide background: TCR beta repertoires came from sorted CD3+CD56+NKG2C+, CD3+CD56+NKG2C- and CD3+CD56-NKG2C+ T cells. HCMV serostatus: seven of eight sequenced donors positive, one negative. The study, taken as a whole, reports: The contribution of dominant NKG2C+ clonotypes to CD8+ T cells in about six donors was roughly 1.0-7.5%.

TCRdb re-called the 5' RACE reads; every CDR3 protein appears as one record, without DNA. Recorded for this sample: roughly 350,000 distinct CDR3 sequences. Note on this clonotype: As yet, its antigen is unknown.

The CDR3 consists of 14 residues. Germline V gene lookup returns CDR1 DFQATT and CDR2 SNEGSKA (reference sequence). The sample taken for sequencing was blood T cells: a sorted CD56 or NKG2C T cell subset, CD4+ or CD8+ T cells, or bulk PBMC T cells (not recorded which). The chain uses TRBV20-1 and TRBJ2-2; the TCRdb call, TRBD2, lacks DNA for checking. The sequence was collected from a man aged 18 to 69 in good health. CDR3 loop: CSAARGGPIGELFF.